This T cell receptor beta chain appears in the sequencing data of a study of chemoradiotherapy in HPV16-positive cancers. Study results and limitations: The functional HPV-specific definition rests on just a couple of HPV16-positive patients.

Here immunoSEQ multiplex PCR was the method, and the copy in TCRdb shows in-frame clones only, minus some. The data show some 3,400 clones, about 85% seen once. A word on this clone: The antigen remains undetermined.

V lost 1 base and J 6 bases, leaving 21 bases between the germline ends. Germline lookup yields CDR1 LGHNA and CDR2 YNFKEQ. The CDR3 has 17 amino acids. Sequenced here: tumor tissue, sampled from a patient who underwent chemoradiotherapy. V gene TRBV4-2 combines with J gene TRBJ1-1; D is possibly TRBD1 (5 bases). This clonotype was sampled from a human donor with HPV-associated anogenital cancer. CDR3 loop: CASSQVGQGLAGAEAFF. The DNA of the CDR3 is TGTGCCAGCAGCCAAGTAGGCCAGGGCTTAGCGGGGGCTGAAGCTTTCTTT.